The present entry profiles one TCR beta chain with its context. Its antigen is not known. Isolation of PBMCs gave at least 6 million cells per sample. The sample is drawn from a study of blood T cells in healthy people across ages. Then a second PCR, running about 7 to 11 cycles, was carried out with a sample-barcoded 5' primer and a J-beta primer mix. Each of the samples gave a minimum of 2.5 million paired-end reads that contained CDR3. TCRdb recomputed calls from the 5' RACE reads with MiXCR, one row per CDR3 protein. The sample has about 690,000 distinct CDR3 sequences, over 40% seen once. Germline V gene sequence: CDR1 SGHRS, CDR2 YFSETQ. This CDR3 spans 16 amino acids. Unmatched junction bases numbered 8, after V lost 2 bases and J lost 4 bases. Regarding the study as a whole: Bulk PBMC profiling left naive and antigen-experienced comparisons inconclusive. Naive CD4+ cell counts and diversity both ran higher in long-lived than in aged donors.

The receptor's source is a man of 80 years or more in good health. The source material was blood. The V and J genes are TRBV5-1 and TRBJ2-1, with 8 bases that match TRBD1. The CDR3 protein is CASSFTGTGFYNEQFF. For the CDR3, the DNA is TGCGCCAGCAGCTTCACCGGGACAGGATTTTACAATGAGCAGTTCTTC.